Listed below are T cell receptor beta chains from one sample, sequenced in a study of regulatory T cells in long-lasting Graves disease. TCRdb re-analysed the multiplex PCR reads in MiXCR, keeping a single row per CDR3 protein. The data show 520,000 or so distinct CDR3 sequences, approximately 12% seen once. In addition, the sample was reused for a study of T cells in Graves' hyperthyroidism and ophthalmopathy.

Material: peripheral blood mononuclear cells (PBMCs), obtained at new diagnosis, from a patient treated with antithyroid drugs. Receptors were obtained from a young woman with Graves disease. CDR3s include the opening cysteine and the closing phenylalanine or tryptophan. The D gene is left open where the match is weak. Size is omitted from some rows. Given values are once, few, many or a class for expanded clones.

clone_size,d_call,v_call,cdr3_aa
many,.,TRBV20-1,CSARTESSYEQYF
.,.,TRBV28,CASSLWEASGANVLTF
many,.,TRBV2,CASTGPSSYEQYF
many,.,TRBV27,CASSLSGFGFTGNEQFF
many,.,TRBV28,CATLGGEQFF
many,TRBD2,TRBV20-1,CSARRTSSYNEQFF
few,TRBD1,TRBV18,CASSATGGAYGYTF
many,.,TRBV29-1,CSVNGLPGSYNEQFF
many,.,TRBV11-2,CASFAINNGYTF
.,.,TRBV6-2/TRBV6-3,CASDTGGARIYEQYF
many,.,TRBV9,CASSVQGSSNYGYTF
few,.,TRBV20-1,CSAGGRALGSYEQYF
many,TRBD1,TRBV30,CAWSRIRDSSYEQYF
many,TRBD1,TRBV5-1,CASRWGDRGDNQPQHF
.,.,TRBV20-1,CSATLRPSTFYNEQFF
many,.,TRBV28,CASSPLPGQLNTEAFF
many,.,TRBV2,CASARRLTRGDNEQFF
.,.,TRBV3-1,CASSHWGGRGNTEAFF
few,.,TRBV6-5,CASSLSRAPGNQPQHF
.,TRBD2,TRBV20-1,CSARDFGGGRFEQYF
many,.,TRBV3-1,CASSRLGGGGYTF
many,.,TRBV30,CAWSVSVGNIQYF
many,TRBD1,TRBV2,CASRGGQGRHF
few,.,TRBV19,CASTLGGGQPQHF
few,.,TRBV11-2,CASSFLILADGSPLHF
many,.,TRBV20-1,CSARDSTNYGYTF
many,.,TRBV30,CAWSAGLYTDTQYF
many,.,TRBV29-1,CSVEQDYNEQFF
many,.,TRBV7-9,CASSLKADSSYNEQFF
.,TRBD1,TRBV30,CAWSTGTVNTGELFF
many,.,TRBV12-3/TRBV12-4,CASKPNNEQFF
.,.,TRBV9,CASSVAGLNEQFF
.,.,TRBV28,CASSFRGAYTEAFF
many,.,TRBV19,CASSNLMNTEAFF